The 26 T cell receptor beta chains below all came from one sample that was sequenced in a study of OX40 agonist ivuxolimab in advanced cancers. The library was generated by the immunoSEQ multiplex PCR assay. TCRdb carries this immuneACCESS record with in-frame sequences only. Its versions omit some clonotypes, under half of them owing to an unresolved V gene in the studies checked, with the rest unexplained. This sample holds around 15,000 clones; about 81% were observed only once. About two fifths of the sample comes from the top ten. The specimen comprised CD4+ or CD8+ T cells sorted from blood, sampled in a trial of the OX40 agonist ivuxolimab. The receptor set was obtained from an adult with an advanced solid tumor such as melanoma, head and neck, liver or kidney cancer.

This clone was detected only once. The chain carries TRBV5-1 and TRBJ2-7; D is tentatively TRBD1 or TRBD2 (5 bases each). CDR3 size: 16 residues. Trimming removed 0 bases from V and 0 bases from J, with 13 bases in between. Germline V CDR1 and CDR2: SGHRS, YFSETQ. The CDR3 spells CASSLVGTDLSYEQYF. The DNA for the CDR3 is TGCGCCAGCAGCTTGGTAGGGACGGATCTCTCCTACGAGCAGTACTTC.

The chain joins TRBV7-3 to TRBJ2-3; 7 bases are shared with TRBD1. V lost 3 bases and J lost 1; bases outside the gene matches: 4. This CDR3 comprises 15 residues. The germline V gene encodes CDR1 SGHTA and CDR2 FQGTGA. The CDR3 region is CASSFGQEGTDTQYF. The CDR3 nucleotides read TGTGCCAGCAGCTTCGGACAGGAGGGCACAGATACGCAGTATTTT.

J is TRBJ1-1 and V is TRBV28; no firm D call. CDR1 is MDHEN and CDR2 is SYDVKM in the germline V gene. Trimming removed 5 bases at V and 5 bases at J, with 6 bases between. The CDR3 runs to 11 residues. The CDR3 sequence is CASSTPTEAFF. Here the CDR3 DNA reads TGTGCCAGCAGTACTCCAACTGAAGCTTTCTTT.

The chain combines TRBV10-1 with TRBJ1-4; 8 bases are a match to TRBD1. The CDR3 is 15 residues long. CDR1 is WNHNN, CDR2 SYGVQD, per germline (reference sequence). V lost 6 bases, J lost 5 bases, and 8 bases stayed unmatched. Here the CDR3 DNA reads TGCGCCAGCAGCGACGGGACAGGCCGGAATGAAAAACTGTTTTTT. This sequence encodes CASSDGTGRNEKLFF.

This chain uses TRBV29-1 with TRBJ2-1; D perhaps matches TRBD2 (5 bases). CDR3 length equals 16 residues. The germline gives CDR1 SQVTM, CDR2 ANQGSEA. The V gene lost 1 base and the J gene lost 2 bases, with 15 bases spanning the gap. The CDR3 loop reads CSVEGPGPSPYNEQFF. CDR3 bases: TGCAGCGTTGAAGGGCCCGGGCCTAGCCCCTACAATGAGCAGTTCTTC.

V and J are TRBV9 and TRBJ2-1, with 11 bases fitting TRBD1. Per the germline V gene, CDR1 is SGDLS and CDR2 is YYNGEE. This CDR3 has 17 amino acids. Germline trimming cut 0 bases from V and 7 bases from J; bases unmatched to any gene: 9. CDR3 in DNA: TGTGCCAGCAGCGTAGGTCTTGGACAGGGGGCAGGTAATGAGCAGTTCTTC. Residues: CASSVGLGQGAGNEQFF.

This sequence joins TRBV5-1 and TRBJ1-1; D is uncertain. Germline V gene lookup returns CDR1 SGHRS and CDR2 YFSETQ. The ends were cut back, 3 bases at V and 1 base at J, with 10 bases in the middle. The CDR3 is 14 amino acids. Here the CDR3 DNA reads TGCGCCAGCAGCTGGGTGTCCCGGAACACTGAAGCTTTCTTT. Protein: CASSWVSRNTEAFF.

V gene TRBV7-3 combines with J gene TRBJ2-2, with TRBD2 identical over 8 bases. V shed 5 bases, J shed 7 bases, and the junction held 6 bases outside the gene matches. CDR1 and CDR2 from the germline V gene are SGHTA and FQGTGA. The CDR3 loop spans 14 amino acids. The CDR3 sequence: CASSPGLVNGELFF. Written as DNA, the CDR3 is TGTGCCAGCAGCCCGGGACTAGTGAACGGGGAGCTGTTTTTT.

The J gene is TRBJ2-7, the V gene TRBV28; D unclear. The V end lost 2 bases, the J end lost 3 bases, and 5 bases lay between the germline ends. The CDR3 covers 12 residues. The V gene's germline CDR1 is MDHEN and CDR2 SYDVKM. The CDR3 bases are TGTGCCAGCAGTTTAAGAAACTACGAGCAGTACTTC. This codes for CASSLRNYEQYF.

The rearrangement joins TRBV5-1 to TRBJ2-7; D might be TRBD2 (6 bases). Trimming took off 4 bases at V and 6 bases at J, with 14 bases between the two ends. Germline V lookup: CDR1 SGHRS, CDR2 YFSETQ. The CDR3 consists of 13 residues. CDR3 coding DNA: TGCGCCAGCAGCCTGGAGGGGATCGGCGAGCAGTACTTC. Its translation: CASSLEGIGEQYF. Full variable domain (outside the CDR3, taken from reference TRBV5-1 and TRBJ2-7): KAGVTQTPRYLIKTRGQQVTLSCSPISGHRSVSWYQQTPGQGLQFLFEYFSETQRNKGNFPGRFSGRQFSNSRSEMNVSTLELGDSALYLCASSLEGIGEQYFGPGTRLTVT.

V gene TRBV15 combines with J gene TRBJ1-2; D is unresolved. V gave up 1 base and J gave up 1 base, with 4 bases separating them. CDR1 and CDR2 from the germline V gene are LNHNV and YYDKDF (reference sequence). The CDR3 is 13 residues long. DNA for the CDR3: TGTGCCACCAGCAGAGGCAGTAACTATGGCTACACCTTC. This translates into CATSRGSNYGYTF.

This clone has only one observation. This chain links TRBV28 with TRBJ2-3, with 10 nucleotides matching TRBD2. There are 19 residues in the CDR3. The V gene end was trimmed by 1 base and the J gene end by 3 bases; junction bases not matched to a gene: 13. CDR1 is MDHEN, CDR2 SYDVKM, per germline. CDR3 protein: CASSLYPSGGGLGTDTQYF. The CDR3 nucleotides read TGTGCCAGCAGTTTATACCCGAGCGGGGGGGGCCTGGGGACAGATACGCAGTATTTT. Supplemented by reference TRBV28 and TRBJ2-3, the full variable domain reads DVKVTQSSRYLVKRTGEKVFLECVQDMDHENMFWYRQDPGLGLRLIYFSYDVKMKEKGDIPEGYSVSREKKERFSLILESASTNQTSMYLCASSLYPSGGGLGTDTQYFGPGTRLTVL.

V usage is TRBV7-9 and J usage is TRBJ1-4; possibly TRBD1 for D (5 bases). V lost 1 base and J 6 bases, leaving 9 bases between the germline ends. Germline V CDR1 and CDR2: SEHNR, FQNEAQ (reference sequence). CDR3 length: 14 residues. The CDR3 region has the DNA TGTGCCAGCAGCTTAGAATCCAGGGATGAAAAACTGTTTTTT. This translates into CASSLESRDEKLFF.

V usage is TRBV6-5 and J usage is TRBJ1-2; 7 bases fit TRBD1. The CDR3 has 13 residues. V shed 5 bases and J 4 bases; nucleotides not matched to a gene: 4. Germline-derived CDR1 and CDR2 are MNHEY and SVGAGI. This CDR3 reads CASSADRVYGYTF. In DNA form, the CDR3 reads TGTGCCAGCAGTGCCGACAGGGTCTATGGCTACACCTTC.

The chain is built from TRBV7-9 and TRBJ2-1; 8 nucleotides match TRBD1. The CDR3 runs 13 residues. CDR1 is SEHNR and CDR2 is FQNEAQ in the germline V gene (reference sequence). Trimming removed 4 bases from V and 15 bases from J; junction bases left unmatched: 11. DNA of the CDR3: TGTGCCAGCAGCTCCCCTTACGGGACAGGACGGTTCTTC. Translation: CASSSPYGTGRFF.

This rearrangement joins TRBV28 to TRBJ2-2, with D hard to call. Trimming stripped 3 bases from V and 6 bases from J, with 14 bases between. This CDR3 is 15 amino acids long. Germline CDR1 is MDHEN and CDR2 is SYDVKM. The CDR3 reads CASSFRVASAGELFF. CDR3 sequence (DNA): TGTGCCAGCAGTTTTCGGGTAGCTTCTGCCGGGGAGCTGTTTTTT.

The V gene is TRBV4-2, the J gene TRBJ2-1; tentatively, D is TRBD1 (5 bases). Germline V lookup: CDR1 LGHNA, CDR2 YNFKEQ. The germline V and J ends were trimmed by 2 bases and 7 bases, with 21 bases remaining between them. This CDR3 is built from 17 residues. The CDR3 loop is CASSQNLQVQTGNEQFF. The DNA for the CDR3 is TGTGCCAGCAGCCAAAACCTACAGGTCCAAACCGGAAATGAGCAGTTCTTC.

The chain is built from TRBV4-3 and TRBJ1-2; D is perhaps TRBD1 (5 bases). The CDR3 extends over 15 amino acids. The germline gives CDR1 LGHNA, CDR2 YSLEER. Trimming left V 4 bases short and J 3 bases short, with 15 bases between. The chain's CDR3 is CASSPERRGYYGYTF. CDR3 sequence (DNA): TGCGCCAGCAGCCCAGAGCGAAGGGGCTACTATGGCTACACCTTC.

V and J are TRBV5-1 and TRBJ2-5, with 7 bases aligning to TRBD2. The CDR3 contains 14 residues. Germline loops: CDR1 SGHRS, CDR2 YFSETQ. The ends lost 6 bases at V and 4 bases at J; junction bases unmatched: 9. The CDR3 is CASKEGGPRETQYF. The CDR3 DNA is TGCGCCAGCAAGGAGGGAGGGCCCCGAGAGACCCAGTACTTC. The variable domain in full, completed from reference TRBV5-1 and TRBJ2-5, reads KAGVTQTPRYLIKTRGQQVTLSCSPISGHRSVSWYQQTPGQGLQFLFEYFSETQRNKGNFPGRFSGRQFSNSRSEMNVSTLELGDSALYLCASKEGGPRETQYFGPGTRLLVL.

The chain employs TRBV19 and TRBJ1-1; D is unclear. Trimming removed 1 base from V and 2 bases from J, with 11 bases in between. The germline gives CDR1 LNHDA, CDR2 SQIVND (reference sequence). The CDR3 is 15 amino acids. DNA of the CDR3: TGTGCCAGTAGTATAGGGTTTTTAGGAAACACTGAAGCTTTCTTT. Its protein product is CASSIGFLGNTEAFF.

The chain has TRBV19 and TRBJ2-1; 8 bases match TRBD1. Trimming cost V 3 bases and J 7 bases; bases outside gene matches: 5. This CDR3 contains 14 residues. Germline V gives CDR1 LNHDA, CDR2 SQIVND (reference sequence). CDR3 sequence: CASSIVQGANEQFF. CDR3 coding DNA: TGTGCCAGTAGTATTGTGCAGGGGGCGAATGAGCAGTTCTTC.

V and J are TRBV29-1 and TRBJ2-2, with a tentative D call TRBD1 (6 bases). The CDR3 is 15 amino acids. Germline CDR1 SQVTM, CDR2 ANQGSEA. Trimming cost V 6 bases and J 2 bases, with 16 bases left between them. The CDR3 DNA reads as TGCAGCGTAGGGGAGACAGGCCCCAACACCGGGGAGCTGTTTTTT. Protein sequence: CSVGETGPNTGELFF.

By share, this clone ranks as medium-sized. The V call is TRBV4-3, the J call TRBJ1-5; D gene ambiguous. This CDR3 region has 15 residues. The germline V and J ends were trimmed by 0 bases and 0 bases, with 6 bases remaining between them. CDR1 and CDR2 from the germline V gene are LGHNA and YSLEER. The CDR3: CASSQDHVSNQPQHF. The CDR3 DNA reads TGCGCCAGCAGCCAAGACCACGTTAGCAATCAGCCCCAGCATTTT.

This rearrangement joins TRBV6-6 to TRBJ2-3; 7 bases align to TRBD1. From germline, CDR1 is MNHNY and CDR2 SVGAGI (reference sequence). V gave up 5 bases and J gave up 0 bases; unmatched junction bases: 5. This CDR3 contains 15 residues. The CDR3 spells CASSQRTGSTDTQYF. DNA of the CDR3: TGTGCCAGCAGTCAGCGGACAGGTAGCACAGATACGCAGTATTTT.

This clone was seen a single time. This chain links TRBV11-3 with TRBJ2-7; D is unresolved. Trimming cost V 3 bases and J 2 bases, with 8 bases left between them. CDR1 SGHNT and CDR2 YENEEA come from the germline V gene. There are 13 residues in the CDR3. Here the CDR3 reads CASSFRSTYEQYF. Here the CDR3 DNA reads TGTGCCAGCAGCTTCAGGTCGACCTACGAGCAGTACTTC.

V gene TRBV28 combines with J gene TRBJ1-5; D call uncertain. CDR3 length: 12 amino acids. Germline CDR1 reads MDHEN; CDR2 reads SYDVKM. Trimming left V 5 bases short and J 9 bases short, with 11 bases between. The CDR3 DNA follows: TGTGCCAGCAGTCCATACTCCTCGCCCCAGCATTTT. It codes for CASSPYSSPQHF.